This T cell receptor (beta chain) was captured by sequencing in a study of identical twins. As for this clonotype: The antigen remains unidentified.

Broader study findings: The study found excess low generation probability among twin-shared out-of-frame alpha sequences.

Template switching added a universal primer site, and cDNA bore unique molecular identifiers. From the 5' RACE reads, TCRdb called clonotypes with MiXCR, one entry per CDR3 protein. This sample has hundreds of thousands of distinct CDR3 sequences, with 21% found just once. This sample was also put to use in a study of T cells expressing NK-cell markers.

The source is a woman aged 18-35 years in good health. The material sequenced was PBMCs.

Here the CDR3 reads CASSPGTSGSIRSTDTQYF. The DNA of the CDR3 is TGTGCCAGCAGCCCTGGGACTAGCGGGAGTATTAGGAGCACAGATACGCAGTATTTT. V is TRBV11-2 and J is TRBJ2-3, with 14 positions matching TRBD2. This CDR3 is built from 19 residues. CDR1 is SGHAT and CDR2 is FQNNGV in the germline V gene. Germline trimming cut 5 bases from V and 0 bases from J; bases unmatched to any gene: 10.